This T cell receptor beta chain derives from a study of cytomegalovirus exposure and HLA in healthy donors. Background on the study: A prior study identified 110 million or so unique TCR beta sequences from 180 million or so T cells. HLA-typed donors were the source of around 85 million unique TCRs held in an early data release.

Regarding the study as a whole: It was likely that a cluster of highly shared sequence variants was a sequencing artifact.

Trimming shortened V by 0 bases and J by 0 bases, and 8 bases separated the two germline ends. CDR3 length: 15 residues. CDR1 and CDR2 (germline): SGDLS, YYNGEE. The donors were healthy bone marrow donors. Comments on this clone: No antigen is known for it.

Amplification used 60 Vbeta primers and 13 Jbeta primers. Produced via immunoSEQ multiplex PCR; TCRdb's table is partial and in-frame only. This table holds 200,000 to 300,000 clones, 80% to 90% found once. The sequence was obtained from a woman in her thirties or forties in good health and CMV-seropositive. The V gene is TRBV9, the J gene TRBJ2-3; unclear D gene. Material for sequencing was PBMCs. CDR3 protein: CASSVVAYSTDTQYF. Written as DNA, the CDR3 is TGTGCCAGCAGCGTAGTTGCCTATAGCACAGATACGCAGTATTTT.